The table lists the clone carrying this T cell receptor beta chain with a few counts. This specimen comes from a study of beta chain features in type 1 diabetes. Reverse transcription of all isolated RNA meant that expressed TCRB transcripts were sequenced. Repertoires were generated with immunoSEQ multiplex PCR, while TCRdb's copy carries only in-frame clones and drops some. The sample includes over 120,000 clones, around 9.3% of them seen just once. This sequence was found in a man younger than 35 in good health. Specimen: naive CD4+ T cells from blood.

This CDR3 is CASSYLGTAGVYEQYF. The CDR3 DNA reads TGTGCCAGCAGTTACTTAGGGACGGCGGGGGTCTACGAGCAGTACTTC. The genes are TRBV6-5 and TRBJ2-7; 7 bases agree with TRBD2. J lost 3 bases, V lost 1 base, and 9 bases had no gene match. The CDR3 extends over 16 amino acids. Germline CDR1 is MNHEY and CDR2 is SVGAGI.